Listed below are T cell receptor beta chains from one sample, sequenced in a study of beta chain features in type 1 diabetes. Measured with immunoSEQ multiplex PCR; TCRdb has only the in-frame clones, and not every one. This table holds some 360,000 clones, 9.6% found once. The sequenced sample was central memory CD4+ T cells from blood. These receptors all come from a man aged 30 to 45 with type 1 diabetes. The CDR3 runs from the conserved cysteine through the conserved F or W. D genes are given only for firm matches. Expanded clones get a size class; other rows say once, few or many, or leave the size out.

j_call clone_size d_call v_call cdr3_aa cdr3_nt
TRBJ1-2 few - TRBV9 CASSPHGDYGYTF TGTGCCAGCAGCCCACACGGGGACTATGGCTACACCTTC
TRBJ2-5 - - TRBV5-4 CASSPQASVETQYF TGTGCCAGCAGCCCTCAGGCGAGTGTGGAGACCCAGTACTTC
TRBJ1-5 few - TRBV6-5 CASSYSRSGGGQPQHF TGTGCCAGCAGTTACTCAAGGTCAGGTGGGGGACAGCCCCAGCATTTT
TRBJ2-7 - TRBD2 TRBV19 CASSIRTSAASYEQYF TGTGCCAGTAGTATCAGGACTAGCGCAGCTTCCTACGAGCAGTACTTC
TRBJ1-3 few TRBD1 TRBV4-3 CASSHDRGRIVSGNTIYF TGCGCCAGCAGCCACGACAGGGGTCGAATAGTCTCTGGAAACACCATATATTTT
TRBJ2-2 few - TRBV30 CAWSPLTGELFF TGTGCCTGGAGTCCACTCACCGGGGAGCTGTTTTTT
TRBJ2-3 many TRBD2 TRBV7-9 CASSFSGSMYSTDTQYF TGTGCCAGCAGCTTCAGCGGGAGTATGTATAGCACAGATACGCAGTATTTT
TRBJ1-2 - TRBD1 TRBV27 CASSLIGQGNYGYTF TGTGCCAGCAGTTTAATTGGACAGGGTAACTATGGCTACACCTTC
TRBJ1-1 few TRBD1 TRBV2 CASRGPGTGKNTEAFF TGTGCCAGCAGGGGTCCCGGGACAGGAAAGAACACTGAAGCTTTCTTT
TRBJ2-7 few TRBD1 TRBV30 CAWSVLGQERPYF TGTGCCTGGAGTGTACTTGGACAGGAACGTCCGTACTTC
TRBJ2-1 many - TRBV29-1 CSVAPLSSRVSYNEQFF TGCAGCGTTGCGCCCCTATCTAGCCGGGTCTCCTACAATGAGCAGTTCTTC
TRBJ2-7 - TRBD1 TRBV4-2 CASSQADGQDIYEQYF TGTGCCAGCAGCCAAGCTGACGGACAGGATATCTACGAGCAGTACTTC
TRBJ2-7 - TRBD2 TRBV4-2 CASSPGLAGDREQYF TGTGCCAGCAGCCCCGGACTAGCGGGAGATCGCGAGCAGTACTTC
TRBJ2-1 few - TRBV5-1 CASSLIGSYNEQFF TGCGCCAGCAGCTTGATAGGCTCCTACAATGAGCAGTTCTTC
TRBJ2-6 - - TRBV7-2 CASRGDSGQTISGANVLTF TGTGCCAGCAGAGGAGACTCGGGACAAACGATCTCTGGGGCCAACGTCCTGACTTTC
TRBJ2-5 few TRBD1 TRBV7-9 CASTEDRVRETQYF TGTGCCAGCACCGAGGACAGGGTTAGGGAGACCCAGTACTTC
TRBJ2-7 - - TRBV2 CASTTDIYEQYF TGTGCCAGCACTACGGACATTTACGAGCAGTACTTC
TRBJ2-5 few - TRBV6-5 CASSSKGEETQYF TGTGCCAGCAGTTCGAAGGGGGAAGAGACCCAGTACTTC
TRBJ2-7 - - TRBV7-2 CASSLDRSYEQYF TGTGCCAGCAGCTTAGACAGATCCTACGAGCAGTACTTC
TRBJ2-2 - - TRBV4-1 CASSQDQRVGFTGELFF TGCGCCAGCAGCCAAGATCAAAGGGTGGGGTTCACCGGGGAGCTGTTTTTT
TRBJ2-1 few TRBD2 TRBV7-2 CASSSVGTSGRKFF TGTGCCAGCAGCTCCGTCGGGACTAGCGGGAGAAAGTTCTTC
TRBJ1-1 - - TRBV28 CASPRRADLGTEAFF TGTGCCAGCCCCAGAAGGGCGGATTTGGGCACTGAAGCTTTCTTT
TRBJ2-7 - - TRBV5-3 CARSSGQVNYEQYF TGTGCCAGAAGCTCCGGACAAGTAAACTACGAGCAGTACTTC
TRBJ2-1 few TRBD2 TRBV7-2 CASSLGRGYNEQFF TGTGCCAGCAGCTTGGGGAGGGGCTACAATGAGCAGTTCTTC
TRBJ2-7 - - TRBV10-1 CASSQGGYEQYF TGCGCCAGCAGCCAAGGGGGCTACGAGCAGTACTTC
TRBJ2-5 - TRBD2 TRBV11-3 CASSSEGRGETQYF TGTGCCAGCAGCTCGGAGGGGAGGGGAGAGACCCAGTACTTC
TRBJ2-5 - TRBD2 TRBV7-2 CASSLQLAGVGETQYF TGTGCCAGCAGCCTCCAACTAGCGGGAGTCGGAGAGACCCAGTACTTC
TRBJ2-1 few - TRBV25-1 CASSTRPTLGDEQFF TGTGCCAGCAGTACTCGGCCCACCCTGGGCGATGAGCAGTTCTTC
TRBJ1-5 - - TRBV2 CASSAGRRVRNQPQHF TGTGCCAGCAGTGCCGGACGTCGGGTCCGCAATCAGCCCCAGCATTTT
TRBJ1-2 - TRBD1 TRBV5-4 CASSTRQGNYGYTF TGCGCCAGCAGCACGCGACAGGGGAACTATGGCTACACCTTC
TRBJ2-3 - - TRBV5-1 CASSPLKSASTDTQYF TGCGCCAGCAGCCCGCTAAAATCCGCTAGCACAGATACGCAGTATTTT
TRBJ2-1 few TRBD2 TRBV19 CASSVLLAVLGNEQFF TGTGCCAGTAGTGTCTTACTAGCGGTCCTTGGGAATGAGCAGTTCTTC
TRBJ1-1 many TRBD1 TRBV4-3 CASSQDTGEGTEAFF TGCGCCAGCAGCCAAGACACAGGGGAAGGGACTGAAGCTTTCTTT
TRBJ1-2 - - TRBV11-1 CASSIDERWYDGYTF TGTGCCAGCAGCATAGACGAGAGGTGGTATGATGGCTACACCTTC
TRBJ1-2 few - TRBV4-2 CASSQAGGAQGYTF TGTGCCAGCAGCCAAGCCGGGGGAGCCCAGGGCTACACCTTC
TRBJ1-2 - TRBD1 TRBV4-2 CASSQVADRGGGYTF TGTGCCAGCAGCCAAGTTGCTGACAGGGGGGGCGGCTACACCTTC
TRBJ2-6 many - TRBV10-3 CAISESPGANVLTF TGTGCCATCAGTGAGTCGCCAGGGGCCAACGTCCTGACTTTC
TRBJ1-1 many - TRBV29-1 CSGKGARTEAFF TGCAGCGGAAAAGGCGCTCGCACTGAAGCTTTCTTT
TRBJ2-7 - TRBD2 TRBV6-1 CASSGLAGGASYEQYF TGTGCCAGCAGTGGTCTAGCGGGAGGCGCGTCCTACGAGCAGTACTTC
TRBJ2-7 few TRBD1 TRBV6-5 CASTSGQSYEQYF TGTGCCAGCACCTCGGGACAGAGCTACGAGCAGTACTTC
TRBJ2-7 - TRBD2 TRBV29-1 CSAGSKREGSREQYF TGCAGCGCTGGAAGTAAGCGGGAGGGCTCTAGGGAGCAGTACTTC
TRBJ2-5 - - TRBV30 CAWSVQHQETQYF TGTGCCTGGAGTGTACAACACCAAGAGACCCAGTACTTC
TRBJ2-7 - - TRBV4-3 CASSPSPRFPYEQYF TGCGCCAGCAGCCCTTCCCCTCGCTTTCCCTACGAGCAGTACTTC
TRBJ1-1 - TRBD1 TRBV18 CASSPYKGQGYTEAFF TGTGCCAGCTCACCTTATAAAGGACAGGGGTACACTGAAGCTTTCTTT
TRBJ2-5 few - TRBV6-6 CASTGGAKTQYF TGTGCCAGCACGGGGGGCGCAAAGACCCAGTACTTC
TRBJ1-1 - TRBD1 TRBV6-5 CASRRQGIMNTEAFF TGTGCCAGCAGGAGACAGGGGATCATGAACACTGAAGCTTTCTTT
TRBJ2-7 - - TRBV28 CASSPGGTTYEQYF TGTGCCAGCAGTCCAGGGGGGACAACCTACGAGCAGTACTTC
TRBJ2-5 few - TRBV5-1 CASSFPRSSETQYF TGCGCCAGCAGCTTCCCACGTAGCTCGGAGACCCAGTACTTC